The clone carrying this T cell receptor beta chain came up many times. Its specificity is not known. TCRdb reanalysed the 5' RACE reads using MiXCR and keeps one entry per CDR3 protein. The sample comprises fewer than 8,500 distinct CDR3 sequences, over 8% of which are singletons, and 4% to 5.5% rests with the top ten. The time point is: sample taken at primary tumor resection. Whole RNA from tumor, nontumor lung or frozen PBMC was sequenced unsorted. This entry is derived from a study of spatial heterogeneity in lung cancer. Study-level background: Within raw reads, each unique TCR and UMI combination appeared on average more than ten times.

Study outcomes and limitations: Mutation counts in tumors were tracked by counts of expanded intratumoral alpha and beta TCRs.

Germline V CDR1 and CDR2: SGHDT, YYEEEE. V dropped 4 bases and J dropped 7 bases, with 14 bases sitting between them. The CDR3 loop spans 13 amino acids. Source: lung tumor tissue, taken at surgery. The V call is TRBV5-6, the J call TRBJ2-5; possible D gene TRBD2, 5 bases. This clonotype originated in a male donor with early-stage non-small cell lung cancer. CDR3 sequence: CASSPLRTLTQYF. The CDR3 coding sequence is TGTGCCAGCAGCCCGCTCAGGACTTTGACCCAGTACTTC.